Presented here are 21 T cell receptor beta chains from one specimen sequenced in a study of blood T cell repertoires in COVID-19. Method: immunoSEQ multiplex PCR; TCRdb's copy keeps in-frame clones and lacks some. Among 55,000 to 75,000 clones listed, 60% to 75% were seen once. Sequencing was carried out using peripheral blood. These receptors all stem from a woman aged 70-85 years with acute or convalescent COVID-19.

The gene calls are TRBV7-3 and TRBJ2-7; D might be TRBD1 (6 bases). From germline, CDR1 is SGHTA and CDR2 FQGTGA. V was pared by 4 bases and J by 4 bases, with 8 bases between. CDR3 size: 12 residues. DNA of the CDR3: TGTGCCAGCAGCTCTACAGGGTACGAGCAGTACTTC. Encoded protein: CASSSTGYEQYF.

The rearrangement uses TRBV9 and TRBJ2-1; a possible D gene is TRBD2 (5 bases). Germline V gene sequence: CDR1 SGDLS, CDR2 YYNGEE. The CDR3 extends over 15 amino acids. The V and J ends lost 1 base and 5 bases respectively, with 13 bases between them. The CDR3 sequence: CASSVTAAKNNEQFF. In DNA form, the CDR3 reads TGTGCCAGCAGCGTAACAGCGGCGAAGAACAATGAGCAGTTCTTC.

A single count supports this clone. The V and J genes are TRBV29-1 and TRBJ1-1; D gene ambiguous. Trimming removed 2 bases at V and 2 bases at J, with 9 bases between. The CDR3 is made up of 13 amino acids. Per germline, CDR1 SQVTM and CDR2 ANQGSEA. CDR3 coding DNA: TGCAGCGTTGAAAAGGGAGCTAACACTGAAGCTTTCTTT. Amino acids: CSVEKGANTEAFF.

CDR3 sequence reads: CASSLFILPTTGAYGYTF. CDR3 DNA sequence: TGTGCCAGCAGCTTATTCATCCTCCCCACGACAGGGGCCTATGGCTACACCTTC. V usage is TRBV7-8 and J usage is TRBJ1-2, with 8 bases matching TRBD1. The germline gives CDR1 SGHVS, CDR2 FQNEAQ. This CDR3 contains 18 residues. The V gene end was trimmed by 2 bases and the J gene end by 4 bases; junction bases not matched to a gene: 15.

A single count supports this clone. The CDR3 protein is CASRGAGNTGELFF. CDR3 DNA sequence: TGTGCCAGCAGGGGGGCGGGGAACACCGGGGAGCTGTTTTTT. This chain links TRBV7-2 with TRBJ2-2; D may be TRBD1 (6 bases). Trimming removed 6 bases from V and 1 base from J, with 9 bases in between. The CDR3 consists of 14 residues. Germline loops: CDR1 SGHTA, CDR2 FQGNSA.

The rearrangement links TRBV5-8 to TRBJ1-4; 7 bases align to TRBD1. The CDR3 extends over 13 amino acids. V shed 2 bases and J 11 bases; nucleotides not matched to a gene: 6. Per the germline V gene, CDR1 is SGHTS and CDR2 is YDEGEE. The DNA for the CDR3 is TGTGCCAGCAGCTTTGGACAGGAGGGGAAACTGTTTTTT. Its protein product is CASSFGQEGKLFF.

As for this clone: This specimen includes other DNA sequences encoding the same CDR3. The chain combines TRBV6-5 with TRBJ1-5; 7 bases agree with TRBD1. Per germline, CDR1 MNHEY and CDR2 SVGAGI. With 4 bases clipped from V and 2 bases from J, the junction kept 2 bases outside the gene matches. The length of the CDR3 is 14 residues. DNA for the CDR3: TGTGCCAGCAGTTCAACAGGGGGCAATCAGCCCCAGCATTTT. Amino acid sequence: CASSSTGGNQPQHF.

The rearrangement links TRBV12-3 or TRBV12-4 to TRBJ1-1, with D perhaps matching TRBD1 (5 bases). This CDR3 is built from 13 residues. V was trimmed by 7 bases and J by 2 bases, leaving 11 bases between them. CDR3 loop: CASTIDSNTEAFF. The CDR3 DNA follows: TGTGCCAGCACCATTGACAGTAACACTGAAGCTTTCTTT.

This sequence joins TRBV6-5 and TRBJ1-1, with D unresolved. The CDR3 has 15 residues. The V end lost 1 base, the J end lost 6 bases, and 15 bases lay between the germline ends. Germline V lookup: CDR1 MNHEY, CDR2 SVGAGI. The chain's CDR3 is CASSYLGTGYAEAFF. In DNA form, the CDR3 reads TGTGCCAGCAGTTACTTAGGAACGGGTTACGCTGAAGCTTTCTTT.

The chain couples TRBV14 to TRBJ2-3; 8 nucleotides agree with TRBD2. Germline CDR1 is SGHDN and CDR2 is FVKESK. The CDR3 has 17 residues. The V and J ends lost 2 bases and 0 bases, in that order; junction bases with no gene match: 7. The CDR3 DNA sequence: TGTGCCAGCAGCCAAAGGGCTAGCGGGTTCAGCACAGATACGCAGTATTTT. It specifies CASSQRASGFSTDTQYF.

The V gene is TRBV7-2, the J gene TRBJ1-2, with 7 nucleotides matching TRBD1. V trimming: 4 bases; J trimming: 6 bases; junction bases outside the gene matches: 17. The CDR3 is 17 residues long. CDR1 is SGHTA and CDR2 is FQGNSA in the germline V gene. The CDR3 DNA sequence: TGTGCCAGCAGCTCCGGGGGGGCACAGGGGAATCTTAATGGCTACACCTTC. Translation gives CASSSGGAQGNLNGYTF.

The genes are TRBV7-9 and TRBJ1-5; TRBD1 is a possible D gene (5 bases). Germline V CDR1 and CDR2: SEHNR, FQNEAQ (reference sequence). V was clipped by 1 base and J by 10 bases, with 17 bases between them. The CDR3 has 15 residues. CDR3 protein: CASSLEGRVGDPQHF. The CDR3 nucleotides read TGTGCCAGCAGCTTAGAGGGCAGGGTGGGTGATCCCCAGCATTTT.

This chain uses TRBV6-5 with TRBJ2-3, with 8 bases fitting TRBD2. Germline CDR1 MNHEY, CDR2 SVGAGI. J lost 3 bases, V lost 0 bases, and 5 bases had no gene match. This CDR3 contains 16 residues. This CDR3 is CASSYSNGGVTDTQYF. The CDR3 nucleotides read TGTGCCAGCAGTTACTCGAACGGGGGGGTGACAGATACGCAGTATTTT.

The chain is built from TRBV5-6 and TRBJ2-1, with a tentative D call TRBD1 (5 bases). V was clipped by 4 bases and J by 4 bases, with 12 bases between them. The CDR3 has 14 amino acids. Germline CDR1 and CDR2: SGHDT and YYEEEE. The DNA of the CDR3 is TGTGCCAGCAGCCGCGACAGATTATACAATGAGCAGTTCTTC. It yields the protein CASSRDRLYNEQFF.

In this sample, this clone turned up a few times. The chain is built from TRBV11-3 and TRBJ2-3; D perhaps matches TRBD1 (6 bases). CDR3 length: 13 residues. The germline gives CDR1 SGHNT, CDR2 YENEEA. The V gene lost 4 bases and the J gene lost 7 bases, with 12 bases spanning the gap. The CDR3 spells CASSWGWDNTQYF. The DNA for the CDR3 is TGTGCCAGCAGCTGGGGGTGGGACAATACGCAGTATTTT.

This chain connects TRBV5-1 to TRBJ2-3, with unresolved D. Deletions cut 1 base from V and 4 bases from J, with 7 bases between. The CDR3 sequence is 13 residues long. Germline V lookup: CDR1 SGHRS, CDR2 YFSETQ. CDR3 nucleotides: TGCGCCAGCAGCTTGTCTCAGGCAGATACGCAGTATTTT. This codes for CASSLSQADTQYF.

This chain connects TRBV19 to TRBJ2-3; TRBD2 aligns across 14 bases. The germline gives CDR1 LNHDA, CDR2 SQIVND (reference sequence). The CDR3 is 16 amino acids. V lost 10 bases to trimming and J lost 8 bases; unmatched junction nucleotides: 14. The CDR3 spells CAIGTSGGASFGTQYF. The CDR3 coding sequence is TGTGCCATCGGGACTAGCGGGGGAGCGTCGTTTGGTACGCAGTATTTT.

The V and J genes are TRBV6-5 and TRBJ1-5; 7 nucleotides match TRBD1. The germline gives CDR1 MNHEY, CDR2 SVGAGI. Unmatched junction bases numbered 6, after V lost 6 bases and J lost 4 bases. This CDR3 is built from 14 residues. The CDR3 DNA is TGTGCCAGCAGCCGGGACAGCCCAAATCAGCCCCAGCATTTT. Residues: CASSRDSPNQPQHF.

By sample share, this clone is medium-sized. J is TRBJ1-6 and V is TRBV3-1 (or the pseudogene TRBV3-2), with 10 bases aligning to TRBD1. Germline values: CDR1 LGHDT, CDR2 YNNKEL (reference sequence). Trimming cost V 3 bases and J 7 bases; bases outside gene matches: 3. This CDR3 region has 15 residues. The DNA for the CDR3 is TGTGCCAGCAGCCAGGGACAGGGGCTAAATTCACCCCTCCACTTT. This translates into CASSQGQGLNSPLHF.

The chain uses TRBV7-2 and TRBJ1-6; no clear D gene. This CDR3 has 15 residues. Germline V gene sequence: CDR1 SGHTA, CDR2 FQGNSA. V lost 3 bases, J lost 8 bases, and 14 bases lay in between. CDR3 nucleotide sequence: TGTGCCAGCAGCTTTGGGCTCACTAGGGATTCACCCCTCCACTTT. Translating gives CASSFGLTRDSPLHF. The full variable domain, rest sourced from reference TRBV7-2 and TRBJ1-6, is GAGVSQSPSNKVTEKGKDVELRCDPISGHTALYWYRQSLGQGLEFLIYFQGNSAPDKSGLPSDRFSAERTGGSVSTLTIQRTQQEDSAVYLCASSFGLTRDSPLHFGNGTRLTVT.

The genes are TRBV6-1 and TRBJ2-7, with D uncertain. The germline CDR1 and CDR2 sequences are MNHNS and SASEGT. The CDR3 consists of 15 residues. V was cut by 0 bases and J by 3 bases, with 12 bases left in between. CDR3 DNA sequence: TGTGCCAGCAGTGAAGCCGACCCGGGTCTCTACGAGCAGTACTTC. It translates to CASSEADPGLYEQYF.